This T cell receptor (beta chain) was sequenced for a study of blood T cell repertoires in COVID-19. Whole-study context: Whether acute or convalescent, the COVID-19 samples came from the United States, Italy and Spain.

Original processing methods: The assay estimated nucleated cells by amplifying reference gene primers. Clones were sequenced by immunoSEQ multiplex PCR, and TCRdb holds only the in-frame ones, with some missing. Clone size and the V and J calls come from that table; the DNA yielded D and trimming. This table holds about 200,000 clones, about 80% found once. J was trimmed by 3 bases and V by 4 bases; bases with no gene match: 1. The V gene's germline CDR1 is LGHNA and CDR2 YNFKEQ. This CDR3 is 15 amino acids long. This clone was detected ten times or more. Those enrolled, adults aged about 18 to 95 years, came from some 25 US areas. Resolution of symptoms, clearance, or two negative PCRs was present in recovered Cohort 3 donors.

The sequenced material came from PBMCs or T cells enriched from blood (not recorded which). The chain joins TRBV4-2 to TRBJ2-2, with TRBD2 identical over 11 bases. The receptor was derived from a man between 35 and 55 years old who had recovered from COVID-19. CDR3 sequence (DNA): TGTGCCAGCAGCCCACTAGCGGGGGACACCGGGGAGCTGTTTTTT. Protein: CASSPLAGDTGELFF.